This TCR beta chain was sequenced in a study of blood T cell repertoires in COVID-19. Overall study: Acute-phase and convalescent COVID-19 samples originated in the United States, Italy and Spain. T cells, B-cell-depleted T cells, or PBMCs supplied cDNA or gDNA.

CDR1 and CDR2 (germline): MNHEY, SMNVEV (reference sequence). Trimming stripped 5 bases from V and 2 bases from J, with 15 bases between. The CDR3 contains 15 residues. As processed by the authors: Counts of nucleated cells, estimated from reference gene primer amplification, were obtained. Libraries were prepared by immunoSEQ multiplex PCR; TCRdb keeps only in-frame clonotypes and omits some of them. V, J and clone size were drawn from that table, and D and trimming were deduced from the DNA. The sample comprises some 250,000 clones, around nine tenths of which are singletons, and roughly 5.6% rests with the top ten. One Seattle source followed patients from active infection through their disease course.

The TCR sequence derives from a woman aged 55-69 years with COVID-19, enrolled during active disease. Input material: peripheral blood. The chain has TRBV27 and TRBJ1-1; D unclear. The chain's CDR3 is CASSSYRGLNTEAFF. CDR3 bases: TGTGCCAGCAGTAGCTACCGGGGTCTCAACACTGAAGCTTTCTTT.